These T cell receptor beta chains were read from a single sample in a study of T cell responses to AZD1222 COVID-19 vaccine. TCRdb's copy holds only in-frame clones and misses some; the assay was immunoSEQ multiplex PCR. Among more than 70,000 clones listed, 85% to 95% were seen once. The sample was peripheral blood, taken 28 days after the second AZD1222 dose. These receptors came from an adult who received the AZD1222 COVID-19 vaccine. Each CDR3 is given with its conserved first and last residue. D genes are given only for firm matches. A row's size may be missing; if present it is once, few, many or a size class.

V,J,D,size,DNA,CDR3
TRBV28,TRBJ2-1,-,-,TGTGCCAGTAAGGGGGCGGGAGCTGGCTACAATGAGCAGTTCTTC,CASKGAGAGYNEQFF
TRBV24-1,TRBJ2-1,-,-,TGTGCCACCAGTGATTTGTATCCGGAGCAGTTCTTC,CATSDLYPEQFF
TRBV9,TRBJ1-2,-,once,TGTGCCAGCAGCGAGCGGGACGGCACCAACTATGGCTACACCTTC,CASSERDGTNYGYTF
TRBV7-9,TRBJ1-1,-,-,TGTGCCAGCAGCCGCAAAATGGGGAACAACACTGAAGCTTTCTTT,CASSRKMGNNTEAFF
TRBV9,TRBJ1-4,-,once,TGTGCCAGCAGCGTACAACAGGGTTTTTTTGGCGAAAAACTGTTTTTT,CASSVQQGFFGEKLFF
TRBV19,TRBJ1-5,-,-,TGTGCCAGTAACAGGTCTAGCAATCAGCCCCAGCATTTT,CASNRSSNQPQHF
TRBV7-2,TRBJ2-3,TRBD2,-,TGTGCCAGCAGCTTAAAGAGGGGTTGGCTAGCGGGAACAGATACGCAGTATTTT,CASSLKRGWLAGTDTQYF
TRBV28,TRBJ2-2,-,-,TGTGCCAGCAGGATCAGGGGCCCCTACACCGGGGAGCTGTTTTTT,CASRIRGPYTGELFF
TRBV3-1/TRBV3-2,TRBJ2-7,-,-,TGTGCCAGCAGCTTCCGGGTGAGCTACGAGCAGTACTTC,CASSFRVSYEQYF
TRBV6-5,TRBJ1-5,-,-,TGTGCCAGCAGAGACGATTATAGCAATCAGCCCCAGCATTTT,CASRDDYSNQPQHF
TRBV19,TRBJ1-2,TRBD1,-,TGTGCCAGTAGGGGACAGGGGAGCTATGGCTACACCTTC,CASRGQGSYGYTF
TRBV5-6,TRBJ1-3,-,-,TGTGCCAGCAGCTTGCAGGTATCGTCTGGAAACACCATATATTTT,CASSLQVSSGNTIYF
TRBV4-2,TRBJ1-2,-,-,TGTGCCAGCAGCCCGGGAAGGGGGATTGACTATGGCTACACCTTC,CASSPGRGIDYGYTF
TRBV3-1/TRBV3-2,TRBJ2-5,-,-,TGTGCCAGCAGCCATGACAGGAGAGAGACCCAGTACTTC,CASSHDRRETQYF
TRBV28,TRBJ1-1,-,-,TGTGCCAGCCGTTGGGGGGGAGGCTCTGAAGCTTTCTTT,CASRWGGGSEAFF
TRBV19,TRBJ2-2,-,-,TGTGCCAGTAGGATACAGCGAGACACCGGGGAGCTGTTTTTT,CASRIQRDTGELFF
TRBV29-1,TRBJ1-1,TRBD1,once,TGCAGCGTTGAAGATGGCCAGGGGGTCACTGAAGCTTTCTTT,CSVEDGQGVTEAFF
TRBV15,TRBJ2-3,-,-,TGTGCCACCAGCAGAGGGGCGGGTGCGGATACGCAGTATTTT,CATSRGAGADTQYF
TRBV5-4,TRBJ1-4,-,-,TGTGCCAGCAGCGTGGACAATAGTAATGAAAAACTGTTTTTT,CASSVDNSNEKLFF
TRBV27,TRBJ2-1,TRBD1,-,TGTGCCAGCAGCTCGACAGGGTACAATGAGCAGTTCTTC,CASSSTGYNEQFF
TRBV28,TRBJ2-2,-,-,TGTGCCAGCAATTGGGAAGAACCCACCGGGGAGCTGTTTTTT,CASNWEEPTGELFF
TRBV7-9,TRBJ2-1,TRBD2,-,TGTGCCAGCAGCAAAATACTAGCGGGATCGGTATCTGAGCAGTTCTTC,CASSKILAGSVSEQFF
TRBV28,TRBJ2-1,-,-,TGTGCCACCCGGTGGGGGAGCGGCCAACGCTTATGGGCGTCCAATGAGCAGTTCTTC,CATRWGSGQRLWASNEQFF
TRBV10-3,TRBJ1-1,-,-,TGTGCCATCAGTGTCGAAGGGGGAAAGGGAGCTTTCTTT,CAISVEGGKGAFF
TRBV3-1/TRBV3-2,TRBJ2-5,-,-,TGTGCCAGCAGCCAAGGAGGAGAGGTTCAAGAGACCCAGTACTTC,CASSQGGEVQETQYF
TRBV30,TRBJ2-2,-,-,TGTGCCTGGAGTCCAGACACCGGGGAGCTGTTTTTT,CAWSPDTGELFF
TRBV28,TRBJ2-2,-,-,TGTGCCAGCAGTTTATTTCTGGGGGCGAAGACCGGGGAGCTGTTTTTT,CASSLFLGAKTGELFF
TRBV28,TRBJ1-2,-,-,TGTGCCAGCAGTAATGCAGGGAACTATGGCTACACCTTC,CASSNAGNYGYTF
TRBV9,TRBJ2-1,-,few,TGTGCCAGCAGCGTCGGAAGTTACAATGAGCAGTTCTTC,CASSVGSYNEQFF
TRBV2,TRBJ2-7,-,once,TGTGCCAGCAAGGTGGGAGCGGTTCCCCACGAGCAGTACTTC,CASKVGAVPHEQYF
TRBV7-2,TRBJ2-2,TRBD2,-,TGTGCCAGCAGCTTAGCTGGCGGGAGTGAGGTCGGGGAGCTGTTTTTT,CASSLAGGSEVGELFF
TRBV27,TRBJ1-5,TRBD1,once,TGTGCCAGCGGACAGGGCCCTCAACCCTATCAGCCCCAGCATTTT,CASGQGPQPYQPQHF
TRBV24-1,TRBJ1-2,TRBD1,-,TGTGCCACCCAACGGACAGGGGCTTATGGCTACACCTTC,CATQRTGAYGYTF
TRBV6-2/TRBV6-3,TRBJ2-3,-,-,TGTGCCAGCAGTTACGCCGACAGTTCTAGCACAGATACGCAGTATTTT,CASSYADSSSTDTQYF
TRBV6-2/TRBV6-3,TRBJ1-5,-,-,TGTGCCAGCAGTACCCGTGTGATAACCGGGACGAGTAGCAATCAGCCCCAGCATTTT,CASSTRVITGTSSNQPQHF
TRBV5-6,TRBJ1-1,-,-,TGTGCCAGCAGCTTGCCCACGTCGGTAGGGCGGAGTGAAGCTTTCTTT,CASSLPTSVGRSEAFF
TRBV27,TRBJ2-7,TRBD2,-,TGTGCCAGCAGTTTTTATGGGGGGGGAATCTCCTACGAGCAGTACTTC,CASSFYGGGISYEQYF
TRBV27,TRBJ1-4,-,-,TGTGCCAGCAGTTTAGGGGGTGATGAAAAACTGTTTTTT,CASSLGGDEKLFF
TRBV9,TRBJ2-5,TRBD1,few,TGTGCCAGCAGCGTGTCCTCAGGACAGGGGAGCCAAGAGACCCAGTACTTC,CASSVSSGQGSQETQYF
TRBV27,TRBJ2-1,TRBD2,-,TGTGCCAGCAGCCCGGGACTAGCGGGAGCTGGTGAGCAGTTCTTC,CASSPGLAGAGEQFF
TRBV27,TRBJ2-7,-,-,TGTGCCAGCAGCTTAACAGGAGACCCCTACGAGCAGTACTTC,CASSLTGDPYEQYF
TRBV19,TRBJ2-2,TRBD1,once,TGTGCCAGTAGGAGACAGGGCACCGGGGAGCTGTTTTTT,CASRRQGTGELFF
TRBV15,TRBJ2-2,TRBD1,-,TGTGCCACCAATGACAGGGGGCAGGGTACCGGGGAGCTGTTTTTT,CATNDRGQGTGELFF
TRBV5-1,TRBJ2-7,-,-,TGCGCCAGCAGCTTGGGGGACACTTCCTACGAGCAGTACTTC,CASSLGDTSYEQYF
TRBV2,TRBJ2-3,-,-,TGTGCCAGCATACCGGGGATAGCAGATACGCAGTATTTT,CASIPGIADTQYF
TRBV15,TRBJ1-1,-,-,TGTGCCACCAGCATAGGGTCGGAGAACACTGAAGCTTTCTTT,CATSIGSENTEAFF
TRBV27,TRBJ1-5,-,-,TGTGCCAGCAAATACCGCGGCCAGCCCCAGCATTTT,CASKYRGQPQHF
TRBV3-1/TRBV3-2,TRBJ2-2,TRBD2,-,TGTGCCAGCAGCCAAGCTAGCGGGGCGAACACCGGGGAGCTGTTTTTT,CASSQASGANTGELFF
TRBV19,TRBJ2-1,TRBD1,-,TGTGCCAGTAGTAAGCTAGACAGGGGGCCCTACAATGAGCAGTTCTTC,CASSKLDRGPYNEQFF
TRBV29-1,TRBJ1-2,-,-,TGCAGCGTTGAAGATCCGATTCTGGACTATGGCTACACCTTC,CSVEDPILDYGYTF
TRBV6-4,TRBJ2-2,-,-,TGTGCCAGCAGTGCAGGCGGACGGCGCACCGGGGAGCTGTTTTTT,CASSAGGRRTGELFF
TRBV25-1,TRBJ2-7,-,-,TGTGCCAGCAGTGAATACAACGCCGACTACGAGCAGTACTTC,CASSEYNADYEQYF
TRBV5-1,TRBJ2-1,-,-,TGCGCCAGCAGCTACATGAACAAGAGCTCCTACAATGAGCAGTTCTTC,CASSYMNKSSYNEQFF
TRBV6-5,TRBJ1-3,-,-,TGTGCCAGCAGTTACCCCGTTCGGGCTGGAAACACCATATATTTT,CASSYPVRAGNTIYF
TRBV10-2,TRBJ2-5,TRBD1,-,TGCGCCAGCAGTGGACAGGGGCAAGAGACCCAGTACTTC,CASSGQGQETQYF
TRBV12-5,TRBJ1-5,-,-,TGTGCTAGTGGTTTGGTGGCTGCTCCGAATAATCAGCCCCAGCATTTT,CASGLVAAPNNQPQHF
TRBV2,TRBJ2-7,TRBD2,-,TGTGCCAGCAGTGGGACGGGGGGGTATAACGAGCAGTACTTC,CASSGTGGYNEQYF
TRBV6-2/TRBV6-3,TRBJ1-1,-,-,TGTGCCAGCAGTGCCCTCGGGAGTGGGAACACTGAAGCTTTCTTT,CASSALGSGNTEAFF
TRBV6-2/TRBV6-3,TRBJ2-7,-,-,TGTGCCAGCAGTTACTCGCTGGAGCAGTACTTC,CASSYSLEQYF
TRBV5-6,TRBJ1-1,-,-,TGTGCCAGCAGCCGCGGGACTCTGGGGATGAACACTGAAGCTTTCTTT,CASSRGTLGMNTEAFF